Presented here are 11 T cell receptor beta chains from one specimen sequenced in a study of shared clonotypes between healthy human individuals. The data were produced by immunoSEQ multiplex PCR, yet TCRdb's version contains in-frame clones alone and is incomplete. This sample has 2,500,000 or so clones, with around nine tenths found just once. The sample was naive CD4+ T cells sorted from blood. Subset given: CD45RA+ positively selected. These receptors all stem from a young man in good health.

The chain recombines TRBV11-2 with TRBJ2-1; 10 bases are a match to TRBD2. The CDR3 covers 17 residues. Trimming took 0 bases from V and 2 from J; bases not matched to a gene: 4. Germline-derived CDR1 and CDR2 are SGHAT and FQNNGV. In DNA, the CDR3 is TGTGCCAGCAGCTTAGACCAAGCGGGAGGGCCCTACAATGAGCAGTTCTTC. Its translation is CASSLDQAGGPYNEQFF.

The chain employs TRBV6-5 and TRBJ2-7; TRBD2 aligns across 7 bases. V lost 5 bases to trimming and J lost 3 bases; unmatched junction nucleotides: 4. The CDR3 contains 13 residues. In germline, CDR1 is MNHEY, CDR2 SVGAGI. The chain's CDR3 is CASSQGLLYEQYF. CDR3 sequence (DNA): TGTGCCAGCAGTCAGGGACTACTCTACGAGCAGTACTTC.

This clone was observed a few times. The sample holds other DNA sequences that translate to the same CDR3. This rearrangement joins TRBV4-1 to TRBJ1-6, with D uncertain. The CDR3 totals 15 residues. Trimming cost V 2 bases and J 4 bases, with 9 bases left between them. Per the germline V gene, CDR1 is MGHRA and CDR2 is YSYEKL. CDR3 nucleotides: TGCGCCAGCAGCCAAACTCAAGGTTATAATTCACCCCTCCACTTT. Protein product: CASSQTQGYNSPLHF.

The CDR3 nucleotides are TGTGCCAGCAGTTCCAGCGGACAGGGGAAGCAAGAGACCCAGTACTTC. This sequence encodes CASSSSGQGKQETQYF. This sequence joins TRBV28 and TRBJ2-5; 9 nucleotides align to TRBD1. Germline CDR1 MDHEN, CDR2 SYDVKM. The V and J ends lost 4 bases and 2 bases, in that order; junction bases with no gene match: 8. This CDR3 has 16 residues.

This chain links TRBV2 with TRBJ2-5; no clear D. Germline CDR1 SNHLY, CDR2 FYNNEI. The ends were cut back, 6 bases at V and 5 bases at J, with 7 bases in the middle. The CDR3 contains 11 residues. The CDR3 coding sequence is TGTGCCAGCAGGGCCTCGGAGACCCAGTACTTC. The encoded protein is CASRASETQYF.

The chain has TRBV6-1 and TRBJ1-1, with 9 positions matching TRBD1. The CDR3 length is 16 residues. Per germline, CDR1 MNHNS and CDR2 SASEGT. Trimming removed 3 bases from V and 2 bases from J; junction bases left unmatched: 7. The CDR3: CASSDNLGQGNTEAFF. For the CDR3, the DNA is TGTGCCAGCAGTGATAATCTGGGACAGGGAAACACTGAAGCTTTCTTT.

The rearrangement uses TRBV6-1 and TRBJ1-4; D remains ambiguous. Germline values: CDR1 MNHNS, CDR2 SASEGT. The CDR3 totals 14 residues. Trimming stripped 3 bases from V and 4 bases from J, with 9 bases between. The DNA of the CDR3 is TGTGCCAGCAGTGATTGGGAGGATAATGAAAAACTGTTTTTT. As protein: CASSDWEDNEKLFF.

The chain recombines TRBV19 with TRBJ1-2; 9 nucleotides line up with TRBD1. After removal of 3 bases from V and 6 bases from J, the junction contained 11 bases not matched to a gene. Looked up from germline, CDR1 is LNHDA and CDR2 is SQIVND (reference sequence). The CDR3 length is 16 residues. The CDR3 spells CASSIFTADRGDGYTF. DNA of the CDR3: TGTGCCAGTAGTATTTTCACCGCGGACAGGGGAGATGGCTACACCTTC.

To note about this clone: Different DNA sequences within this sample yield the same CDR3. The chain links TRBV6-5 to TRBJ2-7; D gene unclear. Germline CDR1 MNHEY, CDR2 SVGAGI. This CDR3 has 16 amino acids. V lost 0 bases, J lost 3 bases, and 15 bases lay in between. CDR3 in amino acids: CASSYSAQSLRYEQYF. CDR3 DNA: TGTGCCAGCAGTTACTCCGCTCAGAGCCTTCGCTACGAGCAGTACTTC.

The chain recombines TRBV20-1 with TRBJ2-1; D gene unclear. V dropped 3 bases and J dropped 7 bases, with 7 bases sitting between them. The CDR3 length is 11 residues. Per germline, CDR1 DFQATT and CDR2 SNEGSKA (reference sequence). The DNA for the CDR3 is TGCAGTGCTAGTACGGTTAATGAGCAGTTCTTC. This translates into CSASTVNEQFF.

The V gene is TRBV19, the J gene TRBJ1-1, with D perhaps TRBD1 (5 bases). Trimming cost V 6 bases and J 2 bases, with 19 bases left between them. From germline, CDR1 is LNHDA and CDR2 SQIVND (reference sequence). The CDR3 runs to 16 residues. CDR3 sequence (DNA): TGTGCCAGTAGCCGGGTTTGGGGCAGGGTAAACACTGAAGCTTTCTTT. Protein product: CASSRVWGRVNTEAFF.